This T cell receptor beta chain originates from a study of beta chain features in type 1 diabetes. V shed 5 bases, J shed 5 bases, and the junction held 9 bases outside the gene matches. The length of the CDR3 is 15 residues. The germline V gene has CDR1 SGHTA and CDR2 FQGNSA. Broader study findings: Type 1 diabetes patients had TCRB CDR3s that were shorter (moderately but significantly so) in all four CD4+ subsets.

The entirety of the isolated RNA underwent reverse transcription, so expressed TCRB transcripts were sequenced. The method was immunoSEQ multiplex PCR; TCRdb's version includes in-frame clones alone and lacks a portion of them. In the table there are some 350,000 clones, about 13% of which are singletons. Turning to this clone: The antigen is not known.

What was sequenced was naive CD4+ T cells from blood. This receptor was identified in a woman aged 18-29 years with type 1 diabetes. The V gene is TRBV7-2, the J gene TRBJ2-1; 7 bases align to TRBD2. The CDR3 loop reads CASSQSGILNNEQFF. Written as DNA, the CDR3 is TGTGCCAGCAGCCAGAGCGGGATACTTAACAATGAGCAGTTCTTC.